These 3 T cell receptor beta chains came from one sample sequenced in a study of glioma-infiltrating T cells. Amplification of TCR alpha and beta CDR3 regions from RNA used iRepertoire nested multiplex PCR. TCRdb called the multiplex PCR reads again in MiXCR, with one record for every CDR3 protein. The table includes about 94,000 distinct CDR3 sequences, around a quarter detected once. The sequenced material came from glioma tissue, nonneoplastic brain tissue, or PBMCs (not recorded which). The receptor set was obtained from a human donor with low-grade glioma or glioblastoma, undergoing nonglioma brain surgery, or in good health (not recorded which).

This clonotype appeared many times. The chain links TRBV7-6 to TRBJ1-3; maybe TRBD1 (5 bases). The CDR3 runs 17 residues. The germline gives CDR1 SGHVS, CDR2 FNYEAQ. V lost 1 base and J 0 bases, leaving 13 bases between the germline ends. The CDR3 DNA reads TGTGCCAGCAGCTTAGTCCCCCCAGGGAACTCTGGAAACACCATATATTTT. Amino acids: CASSLVPPGNSGNTIYF.

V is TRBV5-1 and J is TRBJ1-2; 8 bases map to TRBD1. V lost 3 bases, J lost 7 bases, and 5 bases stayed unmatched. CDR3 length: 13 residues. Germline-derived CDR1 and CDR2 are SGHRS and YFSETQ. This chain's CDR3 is CASSWGQAGGYTF. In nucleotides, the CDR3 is TGCGCCAGCAGCTGGGGACAGGCTGGTGGCTACACCTTC.

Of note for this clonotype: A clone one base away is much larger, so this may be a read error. The CDR3, as DNA: TGTGCCACCAGCAGAGATCGAGAGTTCCAAGAGACCCAGTTCTTC. This sequence encodes CATSRDREFQETQFF. The rearrangement uses TRBV15 and TRBJ2-1; D not certain. Germline V lookup: CDR1 LNHNV, CDR2 YYDKDF (reference sequence). The CDR3 is 15 amino acids. Deletions cut 0 bases from V and 13 bases from J, with 19 bases between.